Shown below are 21 T cell receptor beta chains from a single sample sequenced in a study of blood T cell repertoires in COVID-19. Libraries were prepared by immunoSEQ multiplex PCR; TCRdb keeps only in-frame clonotypes and omits some of them. The table includes approximately 200,000 clones, approximately 86% detected once. Sample: PBMCs or T cells enriched from blood (not recorded which). The receptors were gathered from a woman aged 25 to 45 who had been exposed to COVID-19.

V usage is TRBV29-1 and J usage is TRBJ2-1; TRBD1 matches 10 bases. Per the germline V gene, CDR1 is SQVTM and CDR2 is ANQGSEA. The trim removed 4 bases at V and 7 bases at J, leaving 4 bases unmatched. This CDR3 has 13 amino acids. The CDR3 region is CSVGQGAVNEQFF. The DNA of the CDR3 is TGCAGCGTTGGACAGGGGGCGGTGAATGAGCAGTTCTTC.

V usage is TRBV5-1 and J usage is TRBJ2-7, with TRBD1 as a possible D gene (6 bases). Looked up from germline, CDR1 is SGHRS and CDR2 is YFSETQ. The V gene lost 4 bases and the J gene lost 6 bases, with 17 bases spanning the gap. The CDR3 length is 14 residues. CDR3: CASSPTTGGSEQYF. The DNA for the CDR3 is TGCGCCAGCAGCCCCACGACAGGTGGGTCCGAGCAGTACTTC.

V gene TRBV2 combines with J gene TRBJ1-1; unclear D gene. The CDR3 loop spans 11 amino acids. The germline gives CDR1 SNHLY, CDR2 FYNNEI. V lost 8 bases and J lost 3, with 7 bases in between. The CDR3 coding sequence is TGTGCCAGCGGAGTCTACACTGAAGCTTTCTTT. Translated: CASGVYTEAFF.

This rearrangement joins TRBV18 to TRBJ2-7, with a tentative D call TRBD2 (6 bases). The CDR3 is 14 residues long. Between the trimmed V and J ends, which lost 3 bases and 1 base, there was a span of 10 bases. CDR1 KGHSH and CDR2 LQKENI come from the germline V gene. CDR3 protein: CASSPSRGSYEQYF. The CDR3 nucleotides read TGTGCCAGCTCACCTTCCCGGGGGTCCTACGAGCAGTACTTC.

V gene TRBV4-1 combines with J gene TRBJ1-6; D is ambiguous. V was shortened by 0 bases and J by 4 bases, with 7 bases between the two germline ends. Germline-derived CDR1 and CDR2 are MGHRA and YSYEKL. The CDR3 totals 15 residues. The CDR3 sequence is CASSQEKQYNSPLHF. DNA of the CDR3: TGCGCCAGCAGCCAAGAAAAACAGTATAATTCACCCCTCCACTTT.

V gene TRBV2 combines with J gene TRBJ1-1, with D possibly matching TRBD1 (6 bases). Germline V lookup: CDR1 SNHLY, CDR2 FYNNEI. V was clipped by 1 base and J by 0 bases, with 9 bases between them. The CDR3 contains 15 residues. In nucleotides, the CDR3 is TGTGCCAGCAGTGAAGGGCAGGGGTTGAACACTGAAGCTTTCTTT. It codes for CASSEGQGLNTEAFF. Based on the CDR3 plus reference TRBV2 and TRBJ1-1, the full variable domain is EPEVTQTPSHQVTQMGQEVILRCVPISNHLYFYWYRQILGQKVEFLVSFYNNEISEKSEIFDDQFSVERPDGSNFTLKIRSTKLEDSAMYFCASSEGQGLNTEAFFGQGTRLTVV.

The chain joins TRBV11-2 to TRBJ1-6; 9 bases line up with TRBD1. The CDR3 covers 16 residues. The V gene's germline CDR1 is SGHAT and CDR2 FQNNGV. V lost 2 bases and J lost 10; bases outside the gene matches: 9. CDR3: CASSLTGQGNYSPLHF. CDR3 in DNA: TGTGCCAGCAGCTTAACGGGACAGGGAAATTACTCACCCCTCCACTTT.

The gene calls are TRBV27 and TRBJ1-3; D possibly corresponds to TRBD1 (6 bases). Germline V gene data show CDR1 as MNHEY and CDR2 as SMNVEV (reference sequence). This CDR3 has 13 residues. V lost 5 bases to trimming and J lost 9 bases, with 14 bases between them. CDR3 sequence: CASSPRTVGTIYF. The CDR3 DNA sequence: TGTGCCAGCAGTCCGCGGACAGTCGGCACCATATATTTT.

The chain combines TRBV18 with TRBJ1-1; D is perhaps TRBD1 (6 bases). CDR3 size: 14 residues. The V and J ends lost 3 bases and 1 base respectively, with 9 bases between them. Germline loops: CDR1 KGHSH, CDR2 LQKENI. The DNA of the CDR3 is TGTGCCAGCTCACCTCGGGACAAGAACACTGAAGCTTTCTTT. Translation: CASSPRDKNTEAFF.

The chain joins TRBV19 to TRBJ1-5; D is undetermined. Germline V lookup: CDR1 LNHDA, CDR2 SQIVND (reference sequence). The V end was cut by 0 bases, the J end by 4 bases, with 7 bases between. CDR3 size: 14 residues. The DNA for the CDR3 is TGTGCCAGTAGTATAGATTTGGAGAATCAGCCCCAGCATTTT. It codes for CASSIDLENQPQHF.

V and J are TRBV4-1 and TRBJ2-7; D is unresolved. Between the trimmed V and J ends, which lost 0 bases and 6 bases, there was a span of 12 bases. The V gene's germline CDR1 is MGHRA and CDR2 YSYEKL. The CDR3 extends over 14 amino acids. The CDR3 sequence is CASSQDHNNREQYF. The CDR3 bases are TGCGCCAGCAGCCAAGATCACAACAATCGCGAGCAGTACTTC.

As regards this clone: Other DNA sequences in the sample encode the same CDR3. The rearrangement links TRBV3-1 (or the pseudogene TRBV3-2) to TRBJ1-1; unclear D gene. CDR3 length: 13 residues. V was cut by 0 bases and J by 11 bases, with 13 bases left in between. Germline CDR1 is LGHDT and CDR2 is YNNKEL (reference sequence). The CDR3 here is CASSQDRRREAFF. CDR3 DNA: TGTGCCAGCAGCCAAGATAGGCGGCGGGAGGCTTTCTTT.

The V and J genes are TRBV6-5 and TRBJ1-3; 10 bases are a match to TRBD1. V lost 3 bases and J lost 4; bases outside the gene matches: 6. The CDR3 has 16 amino acids. From germline, CDR1 is MNHEY and CDR2 SVGAGI. Written as DNA, the CDR3 is TGTGCCAGCAGTTATTTGACAGGGGGCTTCGGAAACACCATATATTTT. It encodes CASSYLTGGFGNTIYF.

The rearrangement joins TRBV9 to TRBJ1-6, with 7 nucleotides matching TRBD1. Germline CDR1 reads SGDLS; CDR2 reads YYNGEE. The CDR3 has 16 amino acids. V lost 3 bases, J lost 6 bases, and 9 bases stayed unmatched. This CDR3 is CASSEALGDSNSPLHF. The CDR3 nucleotides are TGTGCCAGCAGCGAAGCATTAGGGGACAGTAATTCACCCCTCCACTTT.

J is TRBJ2-7 and V is TRBV11-2; TRBD2 matches at 8 bases. In germline, CDR1 is SGHAT, CDR2 FQNNGV. V lost 5 bases and J lost 0; bases outside the gene matches: 9. CDR3 length: 16 residues. The CDR3 spells CASSRFGGDLSYEQYF. The CDR3 DNA reads TGTGCCAGCAGCCGCTTCGGGGGGGACCTCTCCTACGAGCAGTACTTC.

V and J are TRBV30 and TRBJ1-4; D is possibly TRBD1 (6 bases). V lost 0 bases to trimming and J lost 10 bases, with 6 bases between them. CDR3 size: 11 residues. CDR1 is GTSNPN and CDR2 is SVGIG in the germline V gene (reference sequence). The CDR3 coding sequence is TGTGCCTGGAGTGTAGGGGGAAAACTGTTTTTT. Its translation: CAWSVGGKLFF. Full variable domain (missing parts from reference TRBV30 and TRBJ1-4): SQTIHQWPATLVQPVGSPLSLECTVEGTSNPNLYWYRQAAGRGLQLLFYSVGIGQISSEVPQNLSASRPQDRQFILSSKKLLLSDSGFYLCAWSVGGKLFFGSGTQLSVL.

About this clone itself: Within the sample, other DNA sequences also encode this same CDR3. This rearrangement joins TRBV6-5 to TRBJ1-2; D gene ambiguous. Trimming cost V 2 bases and J 5 bases, with 9 bases left between them. This CDR3 is 13 amino acids long. Germline V lookup: CDR1 MNHEY, CDR2 SVGAGI. Here the CDR3 reads CASSYMGRYGYTF. In nucleotides, the CDR3 is TGTGCCAGCAGTTACATGGGCCGGTATGGCTACACCTTC.

The J gene is TRBJ1-2, the V gene TRBV29-1; TRBD1 might be the D (5 bases). The CDR3 contains 13 residues. The V gene's germline CDR1 is SQVTM and CDR2 ANQGSEA. Trimming took off 3 bases at V and 7 bases at J, with 15 bases between the two ends. The CDR3 DNA is TGCAGCGTTGATTTGGTGCAGGGCGGTGGCTACACCTTC. Encoded protein: CSVDLVQGGGYTF.

This chain connects TRBV9 to TRBJ1-3; TRBD1 agrees at 10 bases. Unmatched junction bases numbered 9, after V lost 0 bases and J lost 0 bases. Looked up from germline, CDR1 is SGDLS and CDR2 is YYNGEE. The CDR3 has 19 residues. The CDR3 here is CASSVARDRGPLSGNTIYF. The CDR3 nucleotides are TGTGCCAGCAGCGTAGCCAGGGACAGGGGACCTCTCTCTGGAAACACCATATATTTT.

This chain links TRBV24-1 with TRBJ2-1, with D possibly being TRBD1 (6 bases). This CDR3 is 16 amino acids long. The germline gives CDR1 KGHDR, CDR2 SFDVKD. V lost 0 bases and J lost 4, with 12 bases in between. CDR3 in amino acids: CATSDLRAGAYNEQFF. The DNA for the CDR3 is TGTGCCACCAGTGATTTGAGGGCAGGGGCTTACAATGAGCAGTTCTTC.

The rearrangement joins TRBV29-1 to TRBJ1-3; D gene unclear. The germline V and J ends were trimmed by 6 bases and 0 bases, with 9 bases remaining between them. Germline CDR1 is SQVTM and CDR2 is ANQGSEA. CDR3 length: 13 residues. CDR3 in amino acids: CSVKQSSGNTIYF. For the CDR3, the DNA is TGCAGCGTGAAACAGAGCTCTGGAAACACCATATATTTT.